This section outlines one T cell receptor beta chain sequence together with its context. What it binds is unknown. TCRdb's copy holds only in-frame clones and misses some; the assay was immunoSEQ multiplex PCR. The sample includes more than 15,000 clones, just under 75% of them seen just once. This sample is drawn from a study of pediatric ulcerative colitis. General study results and limits: In rectum, acute severe colitis had expanded clones and less diversity. This repertoire reflects total lymphocytes rather than subpopulations like regulatory T cells.

Rectal tissue came from one to two pinch biopsies taken at colonoscopy. The CDR3 consists of 14 residues. V gave up 3 bases and J gave up 5 bases; unmatched junction bases: 2. From germline, CDR1 is GTSNPN and CDR2 SVGIG (reference sequence). This rearrangement joins TRBV30 to TRBJ2-2; 11 nucleotides line up with TRBD2. The specimen was gut tissue. This sequence was found in a girl between 10 and 17 years old with moderate ulcerative colitis. DNA of the CDR3: TGTGCCTGGAGGATAGCGGGAGGGACCGGGGAGCTGTTTTTT. Its translation: CAWRIAGGTGELFF. Full variable domain (remainder filled in from reference TRBV30 and TRBJ2-2): SQTIHQWPATLVQPVGSPLSLECTVEGTSNPNLYWYRQAAGRGLQLLFYSVGIGQISSEVPQNLSASRPQDRQFILSSKKLLLSDSGFYLCAWRIAGGTGELFFGEGSRLTVL.